This note documents a single TCR beta chain sequence. The data derive from a study of T cell changes during pregnancy in multiple sclerosis. This CDR3 is built from 14 residues. The ends were cut back, 8 bases at V and 8 bases at J, with 18 bases in the middle. The germline gives CDR1 MNHEY, CDR2 SVGAGI. Sequenced by immunoSEQ multiplex PCR; TCRdb stores in-frame clones only, minus some. There are 20,000 to 25,000 clones in the sample; about 89% occur only once, and roughly 0.59% lies in the top ten. The clonotype originates from a female donor in good health, enrolled as a control in a pregnancy study. Sequenced material: CD4+ T cells from peripheral blood mononuclear cells, taken after pregnancy. This sequence joins TRBV6-5 and TRBJ2-2, with a possible D match to TRBD2 (5 bases). CDR3 in amino acids: CASRHGVSGGELFF. The CDR3 nucleotides read TGTGCCAGCCGCCATGGGGTCTCGGGAGGGGAGCTGTTTTTT.